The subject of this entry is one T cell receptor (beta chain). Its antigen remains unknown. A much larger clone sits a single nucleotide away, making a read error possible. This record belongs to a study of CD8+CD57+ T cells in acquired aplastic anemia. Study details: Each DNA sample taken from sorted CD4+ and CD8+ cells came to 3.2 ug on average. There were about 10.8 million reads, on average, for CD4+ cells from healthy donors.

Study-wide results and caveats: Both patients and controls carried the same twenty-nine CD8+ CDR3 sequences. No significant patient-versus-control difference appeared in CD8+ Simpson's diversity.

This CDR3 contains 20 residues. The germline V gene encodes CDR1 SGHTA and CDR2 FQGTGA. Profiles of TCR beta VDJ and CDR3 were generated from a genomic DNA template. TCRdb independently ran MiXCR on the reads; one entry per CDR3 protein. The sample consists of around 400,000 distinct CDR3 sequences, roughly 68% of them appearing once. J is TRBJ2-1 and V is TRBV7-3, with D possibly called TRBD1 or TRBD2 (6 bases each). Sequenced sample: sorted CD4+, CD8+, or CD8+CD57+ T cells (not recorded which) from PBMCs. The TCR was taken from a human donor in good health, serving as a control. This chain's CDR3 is CASSLNVGGTILSSYNVQFF. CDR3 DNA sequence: TGTGCCAGCAGCTTAAATGTTGGCGGGACAATATTGAGCTCCTACAATGTGCAGTTCTTC.